Described below is a single TCR beta chain sequence and its context. The V gene's germline CDR1 is MNHNY and CDR2 SVGAGI (reference sequence). V was trimmed by 5 bases and J by 5 bases, leaving 15 bases between them. CDR3 size: 15 residues. Original methodology: Amplified reference gene primers provided the basis for estimating nucleated cell counts. Sequencing was performed with immunoSEQ multiplex PCR; in TCRdb, only in-frame clones are kept and a portion is missing. The V and J calls and clone size come from that table; D and trimming were worked out from the DNA. Found here are about 130,000 clones, about 80% of them singletons; the top ten hold 3.5% to 4%. This sample is drawn from a study of blood T cell repertoires in COVID-19. Study summary: Acute and convalescent COVID-19 samples came from the United States, Italy and Spain.

This chain connects TRBV6-6 to TRBJ2-2; D might be TRBD2 (6 bases). The origin of this receptor is a woman between 50 and 59 years old with acute or convalescent COVID-19. Sequenced material: peripheral blood. The CDR3 DNA follows: TGTGCCAGCAGTCATAGGTCAAGCGGGACCGGGGAGCTGTTTTTT. This sequence encodes CASSHRSSGTGELFF.